Listed below are T cell receptor beta chains from one sample, sequenced in a study of T cell repertoires in cytomegalovirus infection. Via MiXCR, TCRdb re-called the reads, giving one row per CDR3 protein. The sample lists approximately 76,000 distinct CDR3 sequences; approximately 39% were seen once. Their antigen targets remain unknown. The sequences come from CD8+ T cells from cultured PBMCs, collected from culture after CMV antigen stimulation. The receptors derive from a human donor in good health (CMV status not recorded). Some clones in this sample may be carry-over from other donors' samples. Both conserved end residues are trimmed from each CDR3. Fields, in order: V gene, D gene, J gene, CDR3 protein. The D gene is left open where the match is weak.

v_call: TRBV4-1; d_call: .; j_call: TRBJ1-4; cdr3_aa: ASSQDWSIIGEKLF
v_call: TRBV18; d_call: .; j_call: TRBJ2-7; cdr3_aa: ASSPDSTLHEQY
v_call: TRBV11-2; d_call: .; j_call: TRBJ2-1; cdr3_aa: ASSLGLGALNEQF
v_call: TRBV7-6; d_call: .; j_call: TRBJ1-2; cdr3_aa: ASTDSWEYGYT
v_call: TRBV7-6; d_call: .; j_call: TRBJ1-6; cdr3_aa: ASSLRQPSSYNSPLH
v_call: TRBV6-1; d_call: TRBD1; j_call: TRBJ2-1; cdr3_aa: ASIQTGAYNEQF
v_call: TRBV11-2; d_call: .; j_call: TRBJ1-1; cdr3_aa: ASSARGGDQGRWTEAF
v_call: TRBV4-3; d_call: TRBD2; j_call: TRBJ2-1; cdr3_aa: ASSQDLAGGYNEQF
v_call: TRBV6-6; d_call: .; j_call: TRBJ2-1; cdr3_aa: ASSPKRDEQF
v_call: TRBV2; d_call: .; j_call: TRBJ2-7; cdr3_aa: ASSGVALNSYEQY
v_call: TRBV28; d_call: .; j_call: TRBJ1-1; cdr3_aa: ASSPPGLNTEAF
v_call: TRBV11-2; d_call: TRBD1; j_call: TRBJ1-1; cdr3_aa: ASSLFYGQGENTEAF
v_call: TRBV11-1; d_call: .; j_call: TRBJ2-7; cdr3_aa: ASSILDSYEQY
v_call: TRBV7-8; d_call: TRBD1; j_call: TRBJ2-1; cdr3_aa: ASSPRGTGGVGQF
v_call: TRBV7-9; d_call: .; j_call: TRBJ2-1; cdr3_aa: ASSLTSMEECEQF
v_call: TRBV19; d_call: TRBD1; j_call: TRBJ1-6; cdr3_aa: ASSIFGSLSTGVYGSPLH
v_call: TRBV27; d_call: TRBD1; j_call: TRBJ1-5; cdr3_aa: ASSLFGQVNQPQH
v_call: TRBV4-3; d_call: .; j_call: TRBJ1-4; cdr3_aa: ASSQDFSTVEKLF
v_call: TRBV6-6; d_call: .; j_call: TRBJ2-5; cdr3_aa: ASTWEQETQY
v_call: TRBV4-1; d_call: .; j_call: TRBJ2-7; cdr3_aa: ASSQVMSRTIPYEQY
v_call: TRBV6-1; d_call: .; j_call: TRBJ2-7; cdr3_aa: ASSEWDRSLDEQY
v_call: TRBV12-3/TRBV12-4; d_call: TRBD1; j_call: TRBJ1-5; cdr3_aa: ASSWGQGRAQH
v_call: TRBV20-1; d_call: .; j_call: TRBJ2-7; cdr3_aa: SARAERDTDSYEQY
v_call: TRBV2; d_call: .; j_call: TRBJ1-4; cdr3_aa: ASNHPTNEKLF
v_call: TRBV20-1; d_call: .; j_call: TRBJ1-5; cdr3_aa: SARDFSGGGDQPQH
v_call: TRBV6-6; d_call: TRBD1; j_call: TRBJ2-7; cdr3_aa: ASSGTGDEQY
v_call: TRBV27; d_call: .; j_call: TRBJ1-2; cdr3_aa: ASSLSGNGLDYGYT
v_call: TRBV6-5; d_call: .; j_call: TRBJ2-3; cdr3_aa: ASRAHVGVKRTSTDTQY
v_call: TRBV3-1; d_call: .; j_call: TRBJ2-1; cdr3_aa: ASSQGRNRGEQF
v_call: TRBV6-2/TRBV6-3; d_call: TRBD2; j_call: TRBJ2-2; cdr3_aa: ASSYKRGLNTGELF
v_call: TRBV6-2/TRBV6-3; d_call: .; j_call: TRBJ1-5; cdr3_aa: ASSYAGEQPQH
v_call: TRBV12-3/TRBV12-4; d_call: TRBD2; j_call: TRBJ2-7; cdr3_aa: ASSVRGVYEQY
v_call: TRBV5-4; d_call: .; j_call: TRBJ1-1; cdr3_aa: ASRDGNTEAF
v_call: TRBV6-2/TRBV6-3; d_call: TRBD1; j_call: TRBJ1-5; cdr3_aa: ASSDGPTGGQPQH
v_call: TRBV5-3; d_call: .; j_call: TRBJ1-2; cdr3_aa: ASSLDRDGYT
v_call: TRBV4-3; d_call: .; j_call: TRBJ2-1; cdr3_aa: ASSLTRTEVYNEQF
v_call: TRBV28; d_call: .; j_call: TRBJ2-7; cdr3_aa: ASSLDGALYEQY
v_call: TRBV6-5; d_call: .; j_call: TRBJ1-2; cdr3_aa: ASSYSPQGYPRGYT
v_call: TRBV28; d_call: .; j_call: TRBJ1-1; cdr3_aa: AGRGRGNLEAF
v_call: TRBV29-1; d_call: .; j_call: TRBJ1-1; cdr3_aa: SVGLGTEAF
v_call: TRBV6-5; d_call: TRBD1; j_call: TRBJ1-1; cdr3_aa: ASSHTYTGTGNTEAF
v_call: TRBV7-9; d_call: .; j_call: TRBJ1-1; cdr3_aa: ASSPPRDRAPNTEAF
v_call: TRBV6-5; d_call: .; j_call: TRBJ2-3; cdr3_aa: ASSPRISTDTQY
v_call: TRBV5-8; d_call: .; j_call: TRBJ2-1; cdr3_aa: ASSLVDRISYNEQF
v_call: TRBV6-6; d_call: .; j_call: TRBJ1-5; cdr3_aa: ASSYWASGSNQPQH
v_call: TRBV7-9; d_call: TRBD1; j_call: TRBJ2-3; cdr3_aa: ASGVLGTGTTDTQY
v_call: TRBV28; d_call: .; j_call: TRBJ1-2; cdr3_aa: ASSPTRRAYGYT
v_call: TRBV27; d_call: .; j_call: TRBJ1-6; cdr3_aa: ASSLSRDSPLH
v_call: TRBV7-2; d_call: .; j_call: TRBJ1-1; cdr3_aa: ASSLVTGGYTEAF
v_call: TRBV7-6; d_call: .; j_call: TRBJ2-7; cdr3_aa: ASSPTSSGEQY
v_call: TRBV4-2; d_call: TRBD1; j_call: TRBJ1-2; cdr3_aa: ASSQEETGGGGYT
v_call: TRBV7-6; d_call: .; j_call: TRBJ2-5; cdr3_aa: ASSLALTETQY
v_call: TRBV19; d_call: .; j_call: TRBJ1-2; cdr3_aa: ASSIGGNYGYT
v_call: TRBV10-3; d_call: TRBD1; j_call: TRBJ1-2; cdr3_aa: AISGERTGGSLGYT
v_call: TRBV4-1; d_call: .; j_call: TRBJ1-1; cdr3_aa: ASSQTVGTEAF
v_call: TRBV7-6; d_call: .; j_call: TRBJ1-1; cdr3_aa: ASSAGAEDTEAF
v_call: TRBV7-8; d_call: .; j_call: TRBJ2-7; cdr3_aa: ASSLEHSTYEQY
v_call: TRBV5-6; d_call: .; j_call: TRBJ2-3; cdr3_aa: ASSPHGGDTQY
v_call: TRBV2; d_call: TRBD1; j_call: TRBJ1-6; cdr3_aa: ASRKTGGLSSYNSPLH
v_call: TRBV7-7; d_call: TRBD1; j_call: TRBJ2-1; cdr3_aa: ASSTGTGAYNEQF